This TCR beta chain was observed in a study of T-cell memory formation after mild COVID-19. Study-wide results and limits: Later expanders leaned toward CD4+, whereas clones contracting from day 15 to 85 were balanced CD4/CD8. The SARS-CoV-2 specificity of second-wave clones reaching peak at day 37 remained unverified.

The CDR3 spans 16 residues. Each CDR3 protein gets one entry after TCRdb re-called the 5' RACE reads with MiXCR. The data hold 200,000 to 250,000 distinct CDR3 sequences, with over 7.5% observed a single time. Details on this clonotype: As yet, its antigen is unknown.

The sequence was collected from a man aged 18 to 29 who had mild COVID-19 (a few samples of this study predate the infection). Cell type and time point are not known. The V and J genes are TRBV21-1 and TRBJ2-7. TRBV21-1 is recorded as a pseudogene. The sequencing sample was made of PBMCs or a T cell subset sorted from them (not recorded which). DNA of the CDR3: TGTGCCAGCAGCAAAGACGACGTGCTGAGTGGCTACGAGCAGTACTTC. Its protein is CASSKDDVLSGYEQYF.